The sequence of this TCR beta chain was determined in a study of blood T cells in healthy people across ages. Healthy individuals of Caucasian origin from Russia, aged 6 to 90, served as donors. Combining a sample-barcoded 5' primer with a J-beta primer mix, a second PCR ran for roughly 6 to 11 cycles. TCRdb analysed the 5' RACE reads with MiXCR anew, one entry per CDR3 protein. The sample has 1.4 million to 1.5 million distinct CDR3 sequences, around 42% seen once. V was pared by 2 bases and J by 9 bases, with 14 bases between. This CDR3 is 15 amino acids long. Details on this clonotype: What it recognizes is unknown.

Study-wide results and caveats: Leaving the PBMCs unsorted stopped any conclusive comparison of naive versus antigen-experienced cells.

This sequence originates from a woman aged 18-30 years in good health. The chain couples TRBV12-3 or TRBV12-4 to TRBJ1-6; D call uncertain. Sequenced sample: blood. The CDR3 loop reads CASSLRGLSGSPLHF. In nucleotides, the CDR3 is TGTGCCAGCAGTTTACGCGGGTTATCAGGTTCACCCCTCCACTTT.